Shown below are 13 T cell receptor beta chains from a single sample sequenced in a study of PD-1 blockade in classical Hodgkin lymphoma. The assay was immunoSEQ multiplex PCR, and TCRdb's table has in-frame clones only and misses some. The sample contains 90,000 to 140,000 clones, 89% of which appear only once. The time point here: cycle 4 day 1 (C4D1), after 6 weeks of nivolumab. Following autologous stem cell transplantation, relapse occurred in every patient, and exposure to brentuximab vedotin varied. Sequenced here: peripheral blood mononuclear cells (PBMCs), sampled before the fourth cycle of nivolumab. The receptors here all came from a human donor with classical Hodgkin lymphoma.

This clone has a single count. V gene TRBV2 combines with J gene TRBJ1-1; a weak D match, TRBD1 (6 bases). V lost 9 bases and J 0 bases, leaving 14 bases between the germline ends. The CDR3 runs 14 residues. Germline CDR1 is SNHLY and CDR2 is FYNNEI. The CDR3 region has the DNA TGTGCCAGTAAAAAGGGGGTAATGAACACTGAAGCTTTCTTT. Its protein is CASKKGVMNTEAFF. Supplemented by reference TRBV2 and TRBJ1-1, the full variable domain reads EPEVTQTPSHQVTQMGQEVILRCVPISNHLYFYWYRQILGQKVEFLVSFYNNEISEKSEIFDDQFSVERPDGSNFTLKIRSTKLEDSAMYFCASKKGVMNTEAFFGQGTRLTVV.

The CDR3 nucleotides are TGTGCCAGCAGTCCGGCCCCGAACTACAATGAGCAGTTCTTC. As protein: CASSPAPNYNEQFF. The chain joins TRBV27 to TRBJ2-1; D not resolved. V gave up 5 bases and J gave up 3 bases, with 11 bases separating them. Germline V gene data show CDR1 as MNHEY and CDR2 as SMNVEV (reference sequence). The CDR3 runs 14 residues.

The rearrangement joins TRBV7-9 to TRBJ2-1; 11 nucleotides align to TRBD2. Germline V lookup: CDR1 SEHNR, CDR2 FQNEAQ (reference sequence). The CDR3 has 16 amino acids. The J segment lost 6 bases and the V segment lost 5 bases, leaving 9 bases of the junction unmatched. CDR3 amino acids: CASSARGTSGINEQFF. The CDR3 DNA follows: TGTGCCAGCAGCGCCCGCGGGACTAGCGGAATCAATGAGCAGTTCTTC.

This chain joins TRBV4-1 and TRBJ2-1; tentatively, D is TRBD1 or TRBD2 (5 bases each). Germline loops: CDR1 MGHRA, CDR2 YSYEKL. The CDR3 contains 17 residues. The germline V and J ends were trimmed by 1 base and 0 bases, with 13 bases remaining between them. The CDR3 region has the DNA TGCGCCAGCAGCCAAGTGCAGGGACGTAGCTCCTACAATGAGCAGTTCTTC. Translation gives CASSQVQGRSSYNEQFF.

This clone occurred once. The genes are TRBV29-1 and TRBJ1-5; D remains unclear. CDR3 length: 13 amino acids. The V gene's germline CDR1 is SQVTM and CDR2 ANQGSEA. Trimming shortened V by 2 bases and J by 5 bases, and 10 bases separated the two germline ends. The CDR3 region has the DNA TGCAGCGTTGAATTCAGCTTCGATCAGCCCCAGCATTTT. This sequence encodes CSVEFSFDQPQHF.

The chain employs TRBV19 and TRBJ1-5; D gene ambiguous. V gave up 3 bases and J gave up 7 bases, with 13 bases separating them. CDR3 length equals 14 residues. Germline V lookup: CDR1 LNHDA, CDR2 SQIVND (reference sequence). The CDR3 protein is CASSITGSRQPQHF. The CDR3 nucleotides are TGTGCCAGTAGTATTACCGGGTCGCGGCAGCCCCAGCATTTT.

This clone was counted once. CDR3 coding DNA: TGTGCCAGCAGCTTATCCGGGTTCGGGACGGTCTATGGCTACACCTTC. It codes for CASSLSGFGTVYGYTF. The V call is TRBV11-2, the J call TRBJ1-2; weak D call: TRBD1 (5 bases). Germline V gene data show CDR1 as SGHAT and CDR2 as FQNNGV. V lost 2 bases and J lost 4, with 17 bases in between. This CDR3 is built from 16 residues.

The chain joins TRBV21-1 to TRBJ1-2. TRBV21-1 is a known pseudogene. The CDR3 has 11 residues. The CDR3 region is CASSIGWGYTF. In DNA, the CDR3 is TGTGCCAGCAGTATCGGCTGGGGCTACACCTTC.

The gene calls are TRBV6-4 and TRBJ2-1; the D call may be TRBD1 or TRBD2 (7 bases each). The CDR3 totals 14 residues. Germline loops: CDR1 MRHNA, CDR2 SNTAGT. The V and J ends lost 9 bases and 9 bases respectively, with 21 bases between them. Written as DNA, the CDR3 is TGTGCCAGTGGAAGGGAGGGGGCCGCGCCTGAGCAGTTCTTC. This sequence encodes CASGREGAAPEQFF.

The chain recombines TRBV7-8 with TRBJ2-3; a possible D gene is TRBD2 (5 bases). Germline V lookup: CDR1 SGHVS, CDR2 FQNEAQ. This CDR3 region has 16 residues. V lost 5 bases and J 2 bases, leaving 17 bases between the germline ends. CDR3 in amino acids: CASSPWGSVYTDTQYF. CDR3 in DNA: TGTGCCAGCAGCCCCTGGGGTAGCGTGTACACAGATACGCAGTATTTT.

The V and J genes are TRBV7-6 and TRBJ2-7, with TRBD1 as a possible D gene (6 bases). CDR1 SGHVS and CDR2 FNYEAQ come from the germline V gene. CDR3 length: 14 residues. Deletions cut 2 bases from V and 2 bases from J, with 10 bases between. The CDR3 region has the DNA TGTGCCAGCAGCTTAACGGCAGGGGCCTACGAGCAGTACTTC. It specifies CASSLTAGAYEQYF.

This chain links TRBV5-4 with TRBJ2-7; D not certain. Trimming took off 4 bases at V and 6 bases at J, with 11 bases between the two ends. The CDR3 contains 12 residues. CDR1 is SGHNT, CDR2 YYREEE, per germline (reference sequence). The CDR3 loop is CASSVDSGEQYF. The CDR3 coding sequence is TGTGCCAGCAGCGTCGACTCGGGCGAGCAGTACTTC.

The table lists this clone with a few counts. Other DNA sequences from this sample encode an identical CDR3 as well. The chain uses TRBV2 and TRBJ1-3; D unresolved. Trimming took off 7 bases at V and 0 bases at J, with 10 bases between the two ends. Germline V CDR1 and CDR2: SNHLY, FYNNEI. The CDR3 has 14 residues. CDR3 protein: CASKYGSSGNTIYF. As DNA, the CDR3 is TGTGCCAGCAAATATGGCTCCTCTGGAAACACCATATATTTT.